This TCR beta chain emerged from a study of blood T cell repertoires in COVID-19. Study information: From T cells, B-cell-depleted T cells, or PBMCs came the material, which was cDNA or gDNA.

Per the study methods: Counts of nucleated cells, estimated from reference gene primer amplification, were obtained. The protocol was immunoSEQ multiplex PCR, while the TCRdb copy is restricted to in-frame clones and leaves out a portion. The DNA was the basis for D and trimming; V, J and clone size are from that table. The sample lists 65,000 to 95,000 clones, around four fifths occurring once. Germline V gene data show CDR1 as SGHRS and CDR2 as YFSETQ. The J segment lost 5 bases and the V segment lost 1 base, leaving 6 bases of the junction unmatched. This CDR3 is 15 amino acids long. Specimen: peripheral blood. The receptor comes from a man older than 75 with active or convalescent COVID-19. The chain recombines TRBV5-1 with TRBJ2-3, with 8 bases that match TRBD2. In DNA form, the CDR3 reads TGCGCCAGCAGCTTGATCAGCGGGGGATTAGATACGCAGTATTTT. This gives the protein CASSLISGGLDTQYF.